These 4 T cell receptor beta chains came from one sample sequenced in a study of T cell responses to AZD1222 COVID-19 vaccine. The assay was immunoSEQ multiplex PCR, and TCRdb's table has in-frame clones only and misses some. This table holds roughly 120,000 clones, around 89% found once. The sample was peripheral blood, taken on day 0 of AZD1222 vaccination. The source of these receptors is an adult in good health.

This chain uses TRBV12-3 or TRBV12-4 with TRBJ1-1, with D unresolved. V was cut by 1 base and J by 7 bases, with 4 bases left in between. The CDR3 has 11 amino acids. The CDR3 sequence: CASSLGHEAFF. The CDR3 DNA reads TGTGCCAGCAGTTTAGGCCATGAAGCTTTCTTT.

J is TRBJ1-6 and V is TRBV5-1; tentatively, D is TRBD1 (5 bases). Per germline, CDR1 SGHRS and CDR2 YFSETQ. This CDR3 region has 16 residues. Between the trimmed V and J ends, which lost 5 bases and 6 bases, there was a span of 18 bases. This CDR3 is CASREGPTDFNSPLHF. DNA of the CDR3: TGCGCCAGCAGGGAGGGCCCGACAGACTTTAATTCACCCCTCCACTTT.

The chain recombines TRBV16 with TRBJ2-3, with D possibly TRBD1 on 5 matching bases. Deletions cut 3 bases from V and 2 bases from J, with 9 bases between. Germline CDR1 is KGHSY and CDR2 is FQNENV. This CDR3 contains 14 residues. The DNA for the CDR3 is TGTGCCAGCAGCCATGCGACAGACACAGATACGCAGTATTTT. This encodes CASSHATDTDTQYF.

The chain recombines TRBV19 with TRBJ1-1; D is unclear. Germline V gene lookup returns CDR1 LNHDA and CDR2 SQIVND (reference sequence). This CDR3 is 13 amino acids long. Trimming shortened V by 4 bases and J by 7 bases, and 13 bases separated the two germline ends. The CDR3 reads CASSTNVGLEAFF. As DNA, the CDR3 is TGTGCCAGTAGTACAAATGTGGGCCTTGAAGCTTTCTTT.